One and the same sample provided the 8 T cell receptor beta chains below, sequenced in a study of vaccination and CD4 T cells after COVID-19. The antigens these receptors bind are not known. Sequence data for DNA of cultured CD4+ T cells were generated by the Oncomine TCR Beta short-read assay. TCRdb re-analysed the PCR reads in MiXCR, keeping a single row per CDR3 protein. The sample yields about 15,000 distinct CDR3 sequences, about 40% seen once. This sample's treatment: approximately nine-day PBMC culture with coronavirus spike peptide pools or control peptides (ViraFEST assay). The sequenced material came from cultured CD4+ T cells from blood. The origin of the receptors is a human donor with COVID-19.

This clonotype was seen more than once but under ten times. This chain links TRBV27 with TRBJ1-1, with TRBD1 matching over 7 bases. The CDR3 covers 17 residues. In germline, CDR1 is MNHEY, CDR2 SMNVEV (reference sequence). With V trimmed by 7 bases and J by 4 bases, 18 bases remained unmatched. CDR3 sequence (DNA): TGTGCCAGCACCCACTCATTCCAGGGGGGGACACGCACTGAAGCTTTCTTT. Amino acids: CASTHSFQGGTRTEAFF.

In this sample, this clonotype turned up a few times. The chain employs TRBV23-1 and TRBJ2-1; TRBD1 or TRBD2 may be the D gene (5 bases each). TRBV23-1 is classed as an ORF, of uncertain function. Trimming shortened V by 3 bases and J by 4 bases, and 16 bases separated the two germline ends. There are 16 residues in the CDR3. CDR3 amino acids: CASSHRPLGVYNEQFF. CDR3 bases: TGCGCCAGCAGTCACCGTCCCCTGGGGGTTTACAATGAGCAGTTCTTC.

In its sample, this clonotype was seen a few times. The chain carries TRBV7-8 and TRBJ1-5; D is uncertain. CDR1 SGHVS and CDR2 FQNEAQ come from the germline V gene. This CDR3 spans 13 amino acids. The V end lost 5 bases, the J end lost 4 bases, and 9 bases lay between the germline ends. CDR3 loop: CASSENLNQPQHF. The CDR3 nucleotides read TGTGCCAGCAGCGAAAACCTGAATCAGCCCCAGCATTTT.

The chain couples TRBV7-2 to TRBJ2-1; D remains unclear. Germline V lookup: CDR1 SGHTA, CDR2 FQGNSA. The CDR3 sequence is 17 residues long. V was shortened by 1 base and J by 8 bases, with 21 bases between the two germline ends. The CDR3 loop reads CASSLGSQVRIPDEQFF. The CDR3 coding sequence is TGTGCCAGCAGCTTAGGGTCCCAGGTGCGGATTCCGGATGAGCAGTTCTTC. Full variable domain (missing parts from reference TRBV7-2 and TRBJ2-1): GAGVSQSPSNKVTEKGKDVELRCDPISGHTALYWYRQSLGQGLEFLIYFQGNSAPDKSGLPSDRFSAERTGGSVSTLTIQRTQQEDSAVYLCASSLGSQVRIPDEQFFGPGTRLTVL.

As concerns this clonotype: A read error may account for a junction end that differs from germline. The V gene is TRBV4-1, the J gene TRBJ1-5; D is unresolved. The CDR3 has 15 amino acids. Germline CDR1 MGHRA, CDR2 YSYEKL. The CDR3 DNA reads TGCGCCAGCAGCCAAGATCCCGTTAGCTATCAGCCCCAGCATTTT. This gives the protein CASSQDPVSYQPQHF.

CDR3 in amino acids: CASSSGLAGPYNEQFF. The DNA for the CDR3 is TGTGCCAGCAGCTCGGGACTAGCGGGGCCCTACAATGAGCAGTTCTTC. The chain recombines TRBV7-9 with TRBJ2-1, with 13 bases identical to TRBD2. CDR1 and CDR2 (germline): SEHNR, FQNEAQ (reference sequence). The CDR3 sequence is 16 residues long. The trim removed 4 bases at V and 2 bases at J, leaving 2 bases unmatched.

The gene calls are TRBV6-2 or TRBV6-3 and TRBJ2-5; D perhaps matches TRBD2 (6 bases). Germline V CDR1 and CDR2: MNHEY, SVGEGT. The CDR3 length is 16 residues. Trimming cost V 5 bases and J 3 bases, with 19 bases left between them. The CDR3 sequence: CASSLLYRRGEETQYF. The CDR3 DNA follows: TGTGCCAGCAGTCTTCTTTACCGACGCGGGGAAGAGACCCAGTACTTC.

This clonotype was found a few times. This chain joins TRBV7-8 and TRBJ2-3; 8 bases are a match to TRBD2. V shed 4 bases and J 3 bases; nucleotides not matched to a gene: 9. The CDR3 consists of 16 residues. Germline values: CDR1 SGHVS, CDR2 FQNEAQ. The CDR3 nucleotides are TGTGCCAGCAGCTCAAATAGCGGGGAAGGAACAGATACGCAGTATTTT. It is translated as CASSSNSGEGTDTQYF.